This is a list of T cell receptor beta chains from one sample in a study of T cells in Graves' hyperthyroidism and ophthalmopathy. TCRdb ran MiXCR on the multiplex PCR reads and lists one entry per CDR3 protein. Of 360,000 or so distinct CDR3 sequences listed, about 18% are singletons. Material: blood. These receptors all come from a woman under 30 with Graves' hyperthyroidism. CDR3s include the opening cysteine and the closing phenylalanine or tryptophan. The order of the fields is D gene, J gene, V gene, clone size, CDR3 DNA, CDR3 protein. D genes are given only for firm matches. Only part of the rows carry a size: once, few, many, or a class if the clone is expanded.

d_call: .
j_call: TRBJ2-2
v_call: TRBV11-2
clone_size: few
cdr3_nt: TGTGCCAGCAGTCGGGGGTGGTGGGAACAGGGAGCCGGGGAGCTGTTTTTT
cdr3_aa: CASSRGWWEQGAGELFF

d_call: .
j_call: TRBJ1-2
v_call: TRBV7-8
clone_size: many
cdr3_nt: TGTGCCAGCAGCCGCCGGGACACCATTTATGGCTACACCTTC
cdr3_aa: CASSRRDTIYGYTF

d_call: .
j_call: TRBJ2-7
v_call: TRBV6-5
clone_size: many
cdr3_nt: TGTGCCAGCAGTACGAGCTACGAGCAGTACTTC
cdr3_aa: CASSTSYEQYF

d_call: .
j_call: TRBJ2-7
v_call: TRBV6-1
clone_size: many
cdr3_nt: TGTGCCAGCAGCCCACGACAGACTGGTAGCTACGAGCAGTACTTC
cdr3_aa: CASSPRQTGSYEQYF

d_call: TRBD1
j_call: TRBJ1-6
v_call: TRBV19
clone_size: once
cdr3_nt: TGTGCCAGCCGACAGGGGAATTCACCCCTCCACTTT
cdr3_aa: CASRQGNSPLHF

d_call: TRBD1
j_call: TRBJ1-1
v_call: TRBV18
clone_size: .
cdr3_nt: TGTGCCAGCTCACCGTTCCAGGGGGGAGAACTCGGTGAAGCTTTCTTT
cdr3_aa: CASSPFQGGELGEAFF

d_call: .
j_call: TRBJ1-2
v_call: TRBV15
clone_size: many
cdr3_nt: TGTGCCACCAGCAGAGTGGAGGACCGGGGTGGCTACACCTTC
cdr3_aa: CATSRVEDRGGYTF

d_call: .
j_call: TRBJ2-7
v_call: TRBV18
clone_size: few
cdr3_nt: TGTGCCAGCTCACCATCAGGCAGAAACTACGAGCAGTACTTC
cdr3_aa: CASSPSGRNYEQYF

d_call: .
j_call: TRBJ2-7
v_call: TRBV5-1
clone_size: many
cdr3_nt: TGCGCCAGCAGCTACGACACCTCTACCTCCTACGAGCAGTACTTC
cdr3_aa: CASSYDTSTSYEQYF

d_call: .
j_call: TRBJ1-1
v_call: TRBV12-3/TRBV12-4
clone_size: many
cdr3_nt: TGTGCCAGCAGGCCCACACGGAACACTGAAGCTTTCTTT
cdr3_aa: CASRPTRNTEAFF

d_call: TRBD1
j_call: TRBJ2-7
v_call: TRBV27
clone_size: many
cdr3_nt: TGTGCCAGCAGTGGGACAGGGTTGTACGAGCAGTACTTC
cdr3_aa: CASSGTGLYEQYF

d_call: .
j_call: TRBJ1-1
v_call: TRBV20-1
clone_size: many
cdr3_nt: TGCAGTGCTAGGGCACCCATGAACACTGAAGCTTTCTTT
cdr3_aa: CSARAPMNTEAFF

d_call: .
j_call: TRBJ1-1
v_call: TRBV12-3/TRBV12-4
clone_size: .
cdr3_nt: TGTGCCAGCAGCCCCTCGTCGACGGTCCAAGCTTTCTTT
cdr3_aa: CASSPSSTVQAFF

d_call: .
j_call: TRBJ1-6
v_call: TRBV29-1
clone_size: .
cdr3_nt: TGCAGCGTTGAAGATCGGGAAAGGGCGGATTCACCCCTCCACTTT
cdr3_aa: CSVEDRERADSPLHF

d_call: TRBD1
j_call: TRBJ2-7
v_call: TRBV12-3/TRBV12-4
clone_size: many
cdr3_nt: TGTGCCACCGGGACAGGGGGCTACGAGCAGTACTTC
cdr3_aa: CATGTGGYEQYF

d_call: .
j_call: TRBJ2-2
v_call: TRBV15
clone_size: .
cdr3_nt: TGTGCCACCAGCAGAGATCCCCTTCTGGGTACCGGGGAGCTGTTTTTT
cdr3_aa: CATSRDPLLGTGELFF

d_call: .
j_call: TRBJ1-1
v_call: TRBV20-1
clone_size: many
cdr3_nt: TGCAGTGCTAGAGGGCAGGCTCAGGATTTCTTT
cdr3_aa: CSARGQAQDFF

d_call: .
j_call: TRBJ1-1
v_call: TRBV4-2
clone_size: .
cdr3_nt: TGTGCCAGCAGCCAAACGCAGGGTGGTACTGAAGCTTTCTTT
cdr3_aa: CASSQTQGGTEAFF

d_call: .
j_call: TRBJ1-1
v_call: TRBV28
clone_size: many
cdr3_nt: TGTGCCAGCAGTTTCGGGGGAGTGGGCACTGAAGCTTTCTTT
cdr3_aa: CASSFGGVGTEAFF